Listed below are T cell receptor beta chains from one sample, sequenced in a study of quantifying T cell responses using KT2 cells. TCRdb itself ran the UMI-ligation and nested PCR reads through MiXCR, one entry per CDR3 protein. This sample carries 50,000 to 70,000 distinct CDR3 sequences, more than 9% of them seen once, and the ten largest clones take roughly 9.9%. The specimen was PBMCs spiked with cells of the T cell clone KT2. These receptors originate from a human donor. CDR3s include the opening cysteine and the closing phenylalanine or tryptophan. The D gene is left open where the match is weak. A clone size is listed for some rows: how often the clone was seen (once, few, many), or a class if it is expanded.

TRBV27,many,TRBJ2-4,-,CASSLSGPKTIQYF,TGTGCCAGCAGTTTATCGGGACCAAAAACAATCCAGTACTTC
TRBV29-1,many,TRBJ1-2,-,CSVGRPTNYGYTF,TGCAGCGTTGGAAGGCCCACTAACTATGGCTACACCTTC
TRBV5-5,-,TRBJ1-5,-,CASSLAGDSNQPQHF,TGTGCCAGCAGCTTGGCAGGGGACAGCAATCAGCCCCAGCATTTT
TRBV29-1,-,TRBJ2-1,TRBD2,CSVEGTSGSNEQFF,TGCAGCGTTGAAGGGACTAGCGGGAGTAATGAGCAGTTCTTC
TRBV7-9,few,TRBJ2-7,TRBD2,CASSPHLGAGLAAYEQYF,TGTGCCAGCAGCCCACATTTAGGCGCGGGACTAGCGGCCTACGAGCAGTACTTC
TRBV29-1,-,TRBJ1-1,-,CSVALDRIGNTEAFF,TGCAGCGTTGCGCTAGACCGGATCGGGAACACTGAAGCTTTCTTT
TRBV4-1,-,TRBJ1-2,TRBD1,CASSQDQVLGQGSDYGYTF,TGCGCCAGCAGCCAAGATCAGGTCTTGGGACAGGGTTCGGACTATGGCTACACCTTC
TRBV4-2,few,TRBJ2-5,TRBD2,CASSQGGGVAGAETQYF,TGTGCCAGCAGCCAAGGGGGAGGAGTAGCGGGAGCCGAGACCCAGTACTTC
TRBV6-6,few,TRBJ1-4,TRBD1,CASSPAGGSEKLFF,TGTGCCAGCAGCCCAGCAGGGGGAAGTGAAAAACTGTTTTTT
TRBV12-3/TRBV12-4,many,TRBJ2-7,-,CASSLEGAYSYEQYF,TGTGCCAGCAGTTTGGAAGGGGCCTACAGCTACGAGCAGTACTTC
TRBV6-2/TRBV6-3,few,TRBJ2-6,-,CASSYSRDASGANVLTF,TGTGCCAGCAGTTACTCGAGAGACGCCTCTGGGGCCAACGTCCTGACTTTC
TRBV24-1,once,TRBJ2-1,-,CATSGEGIREQFF,TGTGCCACCAGTGGTGAAGGCATCCGGGAGCAGTTCTTC
TRBV20-1,few,TRBJ2-5,TRBD2,CSARRTSDPQETQYF,TGCAGTGCTAGAAGGACTAGCGACCCACAAGAGACCCAGTACTTC
TRBV18,few,TRBJ1-4,-,CASSQDGPTNEKLFF,TGTGCCAGCTCACAGGACGGCCCAACTAATGAAAAACTGTTTTTT
TRBV2,few,TRBJ2-6,-,CASSEEGTGANVLTF,TGTGCCAGCAGTGAAGAGGGAACTGGGGCCAACGTCCTGACTTTC
TRBV5-6,few,TRBJ2-3,-,CASSRGGQAFYTDTQYF,TGTGCCAGCAGCCGCGGGGGACAGGCTTTTTACACAGATACGCAGTATTTT
TRBV12-3/TRBV12-4,-,TRBJ2-3,TRBD1,CASSDRGPGTDTQYF,TGTGCCAGCAGCGACAGGGGCCCAGGGACAGATACGCAGTATTTT
TRBV27,many,TRBJ2-5,TRBD1,CASSSETGGRETQYF,TGTGCCAGCAGTTCGGAGACAGGGGGCAGGGAGACCCAGTACTTC
TRBV25-1,-,TRBJ2-1,-,CASSVDSYNEQFF,TGTGCCAGCAGCGTCGACTCCTACAATGAGCAGTTCTTC
TRBV6-2/TRBV6-3,few,TRBJ2-3,TRBD2,CASSYAGEADTQYF,TGTGCCAGCAGTTACGCGGGGGAGGCAGATACGCAGTATTTT
TRBV13,-,TRBJ2-2,-,CASSLSLGVGELFF,TGTGCCAGCAGCCTCTCCCTTGGTGTCGGGGAGCTGTTTTTT
TRBV10-3,-,TRBJ2-7,-,CAISQVGVGEYEQYF,TGTGCCATCAGCCAGGTCGGGGTGGGAGAGTACGAGCAGTACTTC
TRBV11-1,few,TRBJ2-7,TRBD1,CASSLRRTGWNRVAEQYF,TGTGCCAGCAGCTTAAGGCGGACAGGGTGGAATCGGGTGGCCGAGCAGTACTTC
TRBV14,few,TRBJ1-4,-,CASSLYNEKLFF,TGTGCCAGCAGCCTGTATAATGAAAAACTGTTTTTT
TRBV3-1,-,TRBJ2-3,TRBD2,CASSHRTSARGADTQYF,TGTGCCAGCAGCCATAGGACTAGCGCCCGAGGGGCAGATACGCAGTATTTT
TRBV6-5,many,TRBJ1-1,TRBD1,CASSLRWGQGAYTEAFF,TGTGCCAGCAGTCTTCGGTGGGGACAGGGGGCGTATACTGAAGCTTTCTTT
TRBV2,few,TRBJ1-4,TRBD1,CASKYGQGNEKLFF,TGTGCCAGCAAGTATGGACAGGGGAATGAAAAACTGTTTTTT
TRBV10-3,-,TRBJ1-2,-,CAISVGAIINYGYTF,TGTGCCATCAGTGTAGGGGCCATAATTAACTATGGCTACACCTTC
TRBV4-1,few,TRBJ1-2,-,CASSPLGANYGYTF,TGCGCCAGCAGCCCCCTAGGAGCTAACTATGGCTACACCTTC
TRBV5-1,-,TRBJ1-1,-,CASSLGTEAFF,TGCGCCAGCAGCTTGGGGACTGAAGCTTTCTTT
TRBV5-4,-,TRBJ2-7,-,CASSLAEKRALPYEQYF,TGTGCCAGCAGCTTGGCCGAAAAGCGGGCCCTCCCCTACGAGCAGTACTTC
TRBV20-1,-,TRBJ2-3,-,CSATADTQYF,TGCAGTGCTACAGCGGATACGCAGTATTTT
TRBV11-2,few,TRBJ2-1,-,CASRIELGTRNEQFF,TGTGCCAGCAGAATAGAACTAGGGACCCGTAATGAGCAGTTCTTC
TRBV4-3,few,TRBJ2-2,-,CASSHRTTGSTGELFF,TGCGCCAGCAGCCATAGGACGACTGGGAGCACCGGGGAGCTGTTTTTT
TRBV20-1,few,TRBJ1-2,-,CSARDPSKSSDGYTF,TGCAGTGCTAGAGATCCGTCGAAGAGTTCTGATGGCTACACCTTC
TRBV10-3,-,TRBJ2-1,TRBD2,CAISVGTSGPNEQFF,TGTGCCATCAGCGTCGGGACTAGCGGACCCAATGAGCAGTTCTTC
TRBV2,few,TRBJ2-1,TRBD1,CASSQGTRDEQFF,TGTGCCTCATCACAGGGGACCCGCGATGAGCAGTTCTTC
TRBV20-1,-,TRBJ2-1,-,CSASTSGVDNEQFF,TGCAGTGCTAGCACCTCCGGAGTTGACAATGAGCAGTTCTTC
TRBV12-3/TRBV12-4,-,TRBJ2-5,-,CASSPRGRGEETQYF,TGTGCCAGCAGCCCCCGAGGAAGGGGTGAAGAGACCCAGTACTTC
TRBV20-1,few,TRBJ1-2,TRBD1,CSAREGASHYGYTF,TGCAGTGCTAGGGAGGGGGCTAGTCACTATGGCTACACCTTC
TRBV2,many,TRBJ2-5,-,CASSGNPGAKETQYF,TGTGCCAGCAGTGGGAACCCGGGGGCCAAGGAGACCCAGTACTTC
TRBV7-2,many,TRBJ2-3,TRBD1,CASSRDRRTGFTQYF,TGTGCCAGCAGCCGGGACAGGCGCACCGGTTTTACGCAGTATTTT